One sample yielded the 22 T cell receptor beta chains listed below, sequenced in a study of beta chain features in type 1 diabetes. All of the isolated RNA was reverse transcribed, so expressed TCRB transcripts were sequenced. Measured with immunoSEQ multiplex PCR; TCRdb has only the in-frame clones, and not every one. The sample shows around 250,000 clones, about 26% of them seen only once. The sequenced material came from central memory CD4+ T cells from blood. The receptors were gathered from a man younger than 40 in good health.

V gene TRBV6-5 combines with J gene TRBJ2-3, with TRBD2 as a possible D gene (5 bases). CDR3 length: 15 amino acids. CDR1 MNHEY and CDR2 SVGAGI come from the germline V gene. Trimming left V 8 bases short and J 3 bases short, with 18 bases between. The CDR3 loop is CASASRGIATDTQYF. The CDR3 bases are TGTGCCAGCGCCTCGAGAGGGATAGCGACAGATACGCAGTATTTT.

This clone was detected once. The identical CDR3 is also encoded by other nucleotide sequences in the sample. The chain combines TRBV7-6 with TRBJ2-7; TRBD2 matches 9 bases. The CDR3 contains 13 residues. V shed 5 bases, J shed 3 bases, and the junction held 2 bases outside the gene matches. CDR1 is SGHVS, CDR2 FNYEAQ, per germline. In nucleotides, the CDR3 is TGTGCCAGCAGCCCGACTAGCGGCTACGAGCAGTACTTC. This encodes CASSPTSGYEQYF. Drawing the rest from reference TRBV7-6 and TRBJ2-7, the complete variable domain is GAGVSQSPRYKVTKRGQDVALRCDPISGHVSLYWYRQALGQGPEFLTYFNYEAQQDKSGLPNDRFSAERPEGSISTLTIQRTEQRDSAMYRCASSPTSGYEQYFGPGTRLTVT.

The rearrangement links TRBV7-2 to TRBJ2-1; D gene uncertain. Germline lookup yields CDR1 SGHTA and CDR2 FQGNSA. Trimming removed 0 bases at V and 9 bases at J, with 6 bases between. The CDR3 is 12 amino acids. The CDR3 DNA is TGTGCCAGCAGCTTAGCGCTTGGTGAGCAGTTCTTC. Encoded protein: CASSLALGEQFF.

This clone was seen more than once but under ten times. The genes are TRBV30 and TRBJ2-5, with D possibly matching TRBD2 (6 bases). Germline assignment: CDR1 GTSNPN and CDR2 SVGIG (reference sequence). Trimming took off 3 bases at V and 9 bases at J, with 14 bases between the two ends. The CDR3 is made up of 12 amino acids. CDR3 in amino acids: CAWRGGSGSQYF. CDR3 nucleotide sequence: TGTGCCTGGAGGGGGGGAAGCGGGTCCCAGTACTTC.

The gene calls are TRBV7-9 and TRBJ2-6; D not resolved. This CDR3 has 17 amino acids. Per the germline V gene, CDR1 is SEHNR and CDR2 is FQNEAQ (reference sequence). Trimming stripped 2 bases from V and 0 bases from J, with 11 bases between. The CDR3 coding sequence is TGTGCCAGCAGCTTACGGCTGGGAACCTCTGGGGCCAACGTCCTGACTTTC. Protein sequence: CASSLRLGTSGANVLTF.

The chain joins TRBV6-5 to TRBJ2-7; perhaps TRBD2 as D (6 bases). CDR3 length: 15 amino acids. In germline, CDR1 is MNHEY, CDR2 SVGAGI. Between the trimmed V and J ends, which lost 0 bases and 4 bases, there was a span of 13 bases. The CDR3 protein is CASSYSPTGGYEQYF. CDR3 nucleotide sequence: TGTGCCAGCAGTTACTCTCCCACCGGGGGATACGAGCAGTACTTC.

The chain recombines TRBV6-1 with TRBJ2-5; 10 bases line up with TRBD1. J lost 4 bases, V lost 8 bases, and 10 bases had no gene match. The CDR3 has 15 amino acids. CDR1 is MNHNS, CDR2 SASEGT, per germline. CDR3 DNA sequence: TGTGCCAGCGTTGGGACAGGGGCTAGGAGAGAGACCCAGTACTTC. Translating it yields CASVGTGARRETQYF.

This clone has more than one count but fewer than ten. This chain connects TRBV30 to TRBJ2-2; TRBD1 matches at 7 bases. Looked up from germline, CDR1 is GTSNPN and CDR2 is SVGIG (reference sequence). The V and J ends lost 4 bases and 4 bases, in that order; junction bases with no gene match: 6. The length of the CDR3 is 14 residues. CDR3 sequence: CAWTSDRVTGELFF. The CDR3 DNA reads as TGTGCCTGGACATCAGACAGGGTCACCGGGGAGCTGTTTTTT.

This clone was seen a handful of times. The chain joins TRBV4-3 to TRBJ2-7; a possible D gene is TRBD2 (5 bases). Germline V gene lookup returns CDR1 LGHNA and CDR2 YSLEER. The CDR3 contains 14 residues. The ends were cut back, 3 bases at V and 7 bases at J, with 16 bases in the middle. The CDR3, as DNA: TGCGCCAGCAGCCATGCCGGTTCGGGGAAGGAGCAGTACTTC. Translation gives CASSHAGSGKEQYF.

The rearrangement joins TRBV2 to TRBJ2-1; 12 bases line up with TRBD2. Trimming at V came to 7 bases and at J to 7 bases, leaving 8 bases not matched to a gene. Per germline, CDR1 SNHLY and CDR2 FYNNEI. The CDR3 runs 15 residues. Here the CDR3 DNA reads TGTGCCAGCACCCTCCTACTAGCGGGAGGAAATGAGCAGTTCTTC. It is translated as CASTLLLAGGNEQFF.

This clone was detected a few times. The rearrangement joins TRBV29-1 to TRBJ2-7, with D possibly TRBD2 on 6 matching bases. The CDR3 has 13 residues. Per the germline V gene, CDR1 is SQVTM and CDR2 is ANQGSEA. Trimming removed 6 bases at V and 4 bases at J, with 16 bases between. CDR3 bases: TGCAGCGTGGCGTCATTGGCGGGATACGAGCAGTACTTC. Protein: CSVASLAGYEQYF.

The genes are TRBV12-5 and TRBJ1-1; D call uncertain. The germline V gene has CDR1 LGHNT and CDR2 FRNRAP. The CDR3 is 10 residues long. The V gene lost 7 bases and the J gene lost 11 bases, with 11 bases spanning the gap. Written as DNA, the CDR3 is TGTGCTAGTGCCCTGACGGGGGCTTTCTTT. This encodes CASALTGAFF.

This clone has more than one count but fewer than ten. The gene calls are TRBV13 and TRBJ1-1; 7 bases are shared with TRBD1. The CDR3 has 16 residues. Germline-derived CDR1 and CDR2 are PRHDT and FYEKMQ (reference sequence). J was trimmed by 4 bases and V by 5 bases; bases with no gene match: 13. The CDR3 loop is CASSRGYRGHGTEAFF. The CDR3 region has the DNA TGTGCCAGCAGCCGTGGATATAGGGGGCATGGCACTGAAGCTTTCTTT.

In its sample, this clone was seen a few times. In DNA form, the CDR3 reads TGTGCCAGTAGTCCTGGGACAGGGAGCAATGAGCAGTTCTTC. It translates to CASSPGTGSNEQFF. The chain combines TRBV19 with TRBJ2-1; 9 bases align to TRBD1. From germline, CDR1 is LNHDA and CDR2 SQIVND (reference sequence). This CDR3 spans 14 amino acids. Trimming at V came to 5 bases and at J to 6 bases, leaving 5 bases not matched to a gene.

Of note for this clone: Distinct nucleotide sequences in the sample also encode this CDR3. The rearrangement joins TRBV7-9 to TRBJ2-5; D not certain. The length of the CDR3 is 13 residues. V lost 2 bases and J lost 2, with 6 bases in between. CDR1 SEHNR and CDR2 FQNEAQ come from the germline V gene (reference sequence). CDR3 coding DNA: TGTGCCAGCAGCTTACTCGGACAAGAGACCCAGTACTTC. It encodes CASSLLGQETQYF.

The table lists this clone with many counts. J is TRBJ2-7 and V is TRBV18; D call uncertain. Germline V gene lookup returns CDR1 KGHSH and CDR2 LQKENI. Deletions cut 2 bases from V and 2 bases from J, with 7 bases between. CDR3 length: 13 residues. The DNA for the CDR3 is TGTGCCAGCTCACCATCACGGACCTACGAGCAGTACTTC. Translated, it gives CASSPSRTYEQYF.

This clone has more than one count but fewer than ten. J is TRBJ1-1 and V is TRBV9, with D hard to call. This CDR3 spans 13 amino acids. V lost 3 bases and J lost 1, with 7 bases in between. Per the germline V gene, CDR1 is SGDLS and CDR2 is YYNGEE. The CDR3 reads CASSETGNTEAFF. The CDR3 bases are TGTGCCAGCAGCGAGACTGGGAACACTGAAGCTTTCTTT. Complete variable domain (other parts from reference TRBV9 and TRBJ1-1): DSGVTQTPKHLITATGQRVTLRCSPRSGDLSVYWYQQSLDQGLQFLIQYYNGEERAKGNILERFSAQQFPDLHSELNLSSLELGDSALYFCASSETGNTEAFFGQGTRLTVV.

A note on this clone: In the same sample, other DNA sequences code for this CDR3. The rearrangement joins TRBV20-1 to TRBJ2-1; D remains unclear. The length of the CDR3 is 11 residues. Trimming stripped 5 bases from V and 9 bases from J, with 11 bases between. Germline V gene lookup returns CDR1 DFQATT and CDR2 SNEGSKA (reference sequence). CDR3 sequence (DNA): TGCAGTGCTGGGCGAAACGGTGAGCAGTTCTTC. As protein: CSAGRNGEQFF.

V gene TRBV11-2 combines with J gene TRBJ1-5, with unresolved D. V was pared by 3 bases and J by 4 bases, with 13 bases between. Germline V CDR1 and CDR2: SGHAT, FQNNGV. This CDR3 has 15 residues. The DNA for the CDR3 is TGTGCCAGCAGCTTCGATTCCGGGCGTAATCAGCCCCAGCATTTT. Translating gives CASSFDSGRNQPQHF.

This clone was seen more than once but under ten times. The chain combines TRBV5-5 with TRBJ1-5; D unresolved. The V gene's germline CDR1 is SGHKS and CDR2 YYEKEE (reference sequence). This CDR3 region has 16 residues. Trimming shortened V by 4 bases and J by 0 bases, and 14 bases separated the two germline ends. The CDR3 DNA reads TGTGCCAGCAGCCATACAACCTTGAATAGCAATCAGCCCCAGCATTTT. This encodes CASSHTTLNSNQPQHF. Together with reference TRBV5-5 and TRBJ1-5, the CDR3 gives the full variable domain: DAGVTQSPTHLIKTRGQQVTLRCSPISGHKSVSWYQQVLGQGPQFIFQYYEKEERGRGNFPDRFSARQFPNYSSELNVNALLLGDSALYLCASSHTTLNSNQPQHFGDGTRLSIL.

At least ten counts were recorded for this clone. The J gene is TRBJ1-2, the V gene TRBV14; no clear D gene. Germline lookup yields CDR1 SGHDN and CDR2 FVKESK. V dropped 0 bases and J dropped 0 bases, with 11 bases sitting between them. The CDR3 is 16 amino acids. The CDR3 here is CASSQDERKANYGYTF. The CDR3 nucleotides read TGTGCCAGCAGCCAAGATGAACGTAAAGCTAACTATGGCTACACCTTC.

The sample holds a few counts of this clone. The chain combines TRBV7-9 with TRBJ2-5, with 8 bases fitting TRBD2. With V trimmed by 8 bases and J by 4 bases, 6 bases remained unmatched. Germline lookup yields CDR1 SEHNR and CDR2 FQNEAQ (reference sequence). The CDR3 runs to 13 residues. CDR3 coding DNA: TGTGCCAGCCAGCGGGAGACCCGAGAGACCCAGTACTTC. Translated: CASQRETRETQYF.